A single sample is the source of the 27 T cell receptor beta chains below, sequenced in a study of cytomegalovirus exposure and HLA in healthy donors. Clones were sequenced by immunoSEQ multiplex PCR, and TCRdb holds only the in-frame ones, with some missing. This table has about 190,000 clones, 84% appearing once. Source material: PBMCs. The receptors originated from a man aged 18 to 30 in good health and CMV-seropositive.

This clone has a handful of counts. The chain is built from TRBV7-3 and TRBJ1-2; no clear D gene. CDR1 is SGHTA, CDR2 FQGTGA, per germline. There are 13 residues in the CDR3. V lost 2 bases and J 4 bases, leaving 8 bases between the germline ends. The CDR3 bases are TGTGCCAGCAGCTTACCGGTGCCCTATGGCTACACCTTC. Translating gives CASSLPVPYGYTF.

The chain combines TRBV7-3 with TRBJ2-3; 15 bases are a match to TRBD2. Germline values: CDR1 SGHTA, CDR2 FQGTGA. The V gene end was trimmed by 5 bases and the J gene end by 3 bases; junction bases not matched to a gene: 6. CDR3 length: 17 residues. CDR3 coding DNA: TGTGCCAGCAGCCCGGGACTAGCGGGAGGAAGTACAGATACGCAGTATTTT. Amino acid sequence: CASSPGLAGGSTDTQYF. The whole variable domain, remainder taken from reference TRBV7-3 and TRBJ2-3, is GAGVSQTPSNKVTEKGKYVELRCDPISGHTALYWYRQSLGQGPEFLIYFQGTGAADDSGLPNDRFFAVRPEGSVSTLKIQRTERGDSAVYLCASSPGLAGGSTDTQYFGPGTRLTVL.

CDR3 DNA sequence: TGTGCCAGCAGTTACTCGTACAGGGTTGACACTGAAGCTTTCTTT. Protein product: CASSYSYRVDTEAFF. V gene TRBV6-5 combines with J gene TRBJ1-1; perhaps TRBD1 as D (6 bases). Trimming pared 0 bases from V and 3 bases from J, leaving 11 bases between. The CDR3 is 15 residues long. CDR1 is MNHEY and CDR2 is SVGAGI in the germline V gene.

The chain recombines TRBV29-1 with TRBJ1-1; D not resolved. V was trimmed by 6 bases and J by 1 base, leaving 15 bases between them. The V gene's germline CDR1 is SQVTM and CDR2 ANQGSEA. The CDR3 totals 14 residues. The CDR3 bases are TGCAGCGTCGTCGGGAGTCGGGAGAACACTGAAGCTTTCTTT. The encoded protein is CSVVGSRENTEAFF.

The gene calls are TRBV4-3 and TRBJ1-1; no clear D. V was shortened by 1 base and J by 2 bases, with 8 bases between the two germline ends. The CDR3 is made up of 14 amino acids. Germline CDR1 reads LGHNA; CDR2 reads YSLEER. CDR3 nucleotide sequence: TGCGCCAGCAGCCAAGGACATCAAAACACTGAAGCTTTCTTT. Its protein product is CASSQGHQNTEAFF.

Notes on this clone: This specimen includes other DNA sequences encoding the same CDR3. CDR3 in amino acids: CASSLGGQGTGELFF. CDR3 sequence (DNA): TGTGCCAGCAGTTTAGGGGGACAGGGTACGGGGGAGCTGTTTTTT. The chain joins TRBV27 to TRBJ2-2, with TRBD1 matching 9 bases. This CDR3 region has 15 residues. Losses at the gene ends were 2 bases for V and 8 bases for J; bases not matched to a gene: 6. The V gene's germline CDR1 is MNHEY and CDR2 SMNVEV (reference sequence).

The rearrangement joins TRBV7-9 to TRBJ2-7, with D perhaps TRBD1 (6 bases). CDR3 length equals 16 residues. V was cut by 1 base and J by 7 bases, with 20 bases left in between. CDR1 and CDR2 from the germline V gene are SEHNR and FQNEAQ (reference sequence). The CDR3 here is CASSLGVGGTSGEQYF. CDR3 nucleotides: TGTGCCAGCAGCTTAGGTGTTGGGGGCACATCGGGGGAGCAGTACTTC.

The chain joins TRBV15 to TRBJ2-1; no clear D gene. Germline CDR1 and CDR2: LNHNV and YYDKDF (reference sequence). Trimming stripped 7 bases from V and 0 bases from J, with 7 bases between. The CDR3 is 13 amino acids. In DNA form, the CDR3 reads TGTGCCACCACCCTGAGCTCCTACAATGAGCAGTTCTTC. As protein: CATTLSSYNEQFF.

V is TRBV2 and J is TRBJ1-2; D remains ambiguous. This CDR3 spans 12 amino acids. Germline V gene sequence: CDR1 SNHLY, CDR2 FYNNEI. Trimming cost V 3 bases and J 5 bases, with 7 bases left between them. The CDR3 DNA follows: TGTGCCAGCAGTGATTTTGCGTATGGCTACACCTTC. Amino acid sequence: CASSDFAYGYTF. The full variable domain, completed using reference TRBV2 and TRBJ1-2, is EPEVTQTPSHQVTQMGQEVILRCVPISNHLYFYWYRQILGQKVEFLVSFYNNEISEKSEIFDDQFSVERPDGSNFTLKIRSTKLEDSAMYFCASSDFAYGYTFGSGTRLTVV.

V is TRBV28 and J is TRBJ1-4; D ambiguous. Trimming stripped 10 bases from V and 5 bases from J, with 14 bases between. The CDR3 consists of 13 residues. Per germline, CDR1 MDHEN and CDR2 SYDVKM. As DNA, the CDR3 is TGTGCCACCCGGGTGGACTCAAATGAAAAACTGTTTTTT. It specifies CATRVDSNEKLFF.

The rearrangement links TRBV6-5 to TRBJ2-3, with 7 bases identical to TRBD1. This CDR3 is built from 16 residues. The ends lost 2 bases at V and 2 bases at J; junction bases unmatched: 7. CDR1 is MNHEY and CDR2 is SVGAGI in the germline V gene. CDR3 loop: CASSYTSGTVTDTQYF. The DNA of the CDR3 is TGTGCCAGCAGTTACACATCAGGGACAGTCACAGATACGCAGTATTTT.

This chain links TRBV6-4 with TRBJ1-1; D gene unclear. The CDR3 spans 16 residues. Germline CDR1 is MRHNA and CDR2 is SNTAGT. Trimming took 5 bases from V and 0 from J, leaving 16 bases between them. CDR3 in amino acids: CASSFKFRGMNTEAFF. CDR3 sequence (DNA): TGTGCCAGCAGTTTTAAATTCAGAGGCATGAACACTGAAGCTTTCTTT.

This clone was seen a few times. V usage is TRBV4-1 and J usage is TRBJ2-2, with 7 bases that match TRBD2. After removal of 4 bases from V and 6 bases from J, the junction contained 5 bases not matched to a gene. The germline V gene encodes CDR1 MGHRA and CDR2 YSYEKL. The CDR3 is made up of 14 amino acids. The CDR3 DNA reads as TGCGCCAGCAGCCCCACTAGCGTTGCCGGGGAGCTGTTTTTT. Residues: CASSPTSVAGELFF.

This rearrangement joins TRBV5-4 to TRBJ2-1, with TRBD2 matching 11 bases. Germline V gives CDR1 SGHNT, CDR2 YYREEE (reference sequence). This CDR3 contains 17 residues. Trimming removed 1 base from V and 0 bases from J; junction bases left unmatched: 3. CDR3 protein: CASSLPGLAASYNEQFF. The CDR3 DNA sequence: TGTGCCAGCAGCTTGCCGGGACTAGCGGCCTCCTACAATGAGCAGTTCTTC.

The count of this clone is one. The chain has TRBV7-2 and TRBJ1-4, with 8 nucleotides matching TRBD1. After removal of 2 bases from V and 7 bases from J, the junction contained 6 bases not matched to a gene. This CDR3 is 15 amino acids long. Germline V gene sequence: CDR1 SGHTA, CDR2 FQGNSA. For the CDR3, the DNA is TGTGCCAGCAGCTTATCACAGGGGGGCGGTGAAAAACTGTTTTTT. Residues: CASSLSQGGGEKLFF.

J is TRBJ1-2 and V is TRBV13, with D maybe TRBD1 (5 bases). Trimming left V 2 bases short and J 4 bases short, with 17 bases between. The CDR3 runs to 16 residues. Germline CDR1 and CDR2: PRHDT and FYEKMQ (reference sequence). CDR3 residues: CASSLLTSGQIYGYTF. CDR3 nucleotide sequence: TGTGCCAGCAGCTTATTAACGTCAGGGCAGATCTATGGCTACACCTTC.

This chain connects TRBV7-6 to TRBJ2-5; 13 nucleotides match TRBD2. J gave up 5 bases and V 1 base, and 1 base lay outside the gene matches. The CDR3 totals 15 residues. Germline CDR1 and CDR2: SGHVS and FNYEAQ. The CDR3 sequence is CASSLGTSGGETQYF. The CDR3 bases are TGTGCCAGCAGCTTAGGGACTAGCGGGGGCGAGACCCAGTACTTC. The complete variable domain, with remaining parts taken from reference TRBV7-6 and TRBJ2-5, reads GAGVSQSPRYKVTKRGQDVALRCDPISGHVSLYWYRQALGQGPEFLTYFNYEAQQDKSGLPNDRFSAERPEGSISTLTIQRTEQRDSAMYRCASSLGTSGGETQYFGPGTRLLVL.

The gene calls are TRBV9 and TRBJ2-3; no reliable D call. The germline V gene has CDR1 SGDLS and CDR2 YYNGEE. The CDR3 runs 12 residues. The V end was cut by 3 bases, the J end by 2 bases, with 4 bases between. The CDR3 is CASSADTDTQYF. The CDR3 coding sequence is TGTGCCAGCAGCGCAGACACAGATACGCAGTATTTT. The whole variable domain, filled in from reference TRBV9 and TRBJ2-3, reads DSGVTQTPKHLITATGQRVTLRCSPRSGDLSVYWYQQSLDQGLQFLIQYYNGEERAKGNILERFSAQQFPDLHSELNLSSLELGDSALYFCASSADTDTQYFGPGTRLTVL.

This chain links TRBV5-4 with TRBJ2-7; the D gene is possibly TRBD1 (5 bases). V was clipped by 0 bases and J by 2 bases, with 9 bases between them. The CDR3 spans 14 residues. Germline V gives CDR1 SGHNT, CDR2 YYREEE (reference sequence). This CDR3 reads CASSLETVPYEQYF. DNA of the CDR3: TGTGCCAGCAGCTTGGAGACAGTGCCCTACGAGCAGTACTTC.

The CDR3 DNA follows: TGTGCCAGCAGTTACTCAGAGGGGGTAGCTTTCTTT. This encodes CASSYSEGVAFF. The chain joins TRBV6-6 to TRBJ1-1; tentatively, D is TRBD1 (6 bases). The V end was cut by 0 bases, the J end by 10 bases, with 9 bases between. This CDR3 has 12 amino acids. Germline values: CDR1 MNHNY, CDR2 SVGAGI (reference sequence).

CDR3 sequence: CASSHTRDSPRWTGELFF. CDR3 sequence (DNA): TGTGCCAGCAGCCACACCCGGGACAGCCCAAGATGGACCGGGGAGCTGTTTTTT. The rearrangement uses TRBV11-2 and TRBJ2-2; TRBD1 agrees at 7 bases. With V trimmed by 5 bases and J by 5 bases, 17 bases remained unmatched. CDR1 and CDR2 from the germline V gene are SGHAT and FQNNGV. The CDR3 contains 18 residues.

This clone showed up just a few times. The rearrangement links TRBV2 to TRBJ2-6; TRBD2 might be the D (5 bases). V was clipped by 6 bases and J by 2 bases, with 8 bases between them. The CDR3 has 14 amino acids. In germline, CDR1 is SNHLY, CDR2 FYNNEI. CDR3 nucleotides: TGTGCCAGCAGAAGGGAGACTGGGGCCAACGTCCTGACTTTC. Translated: CASRRETGANVLTF. Drawing the rest from reference TRBV2 and TRBJ2-6, the complete variable domain is EPEVTQTPSHQVTQMGQEVILRCVPISNHLYFYWYRQILGQKVEFLVSFYNNEISEKSEIFDDQFSVERPDGSNFTLKIRSTKLEDSAMYFCASRRETGANVLTFGAGSRLTVL.

The chain carries TRBV6-8 and TRBJ2-3; the D gene is possibly TRBD2 (6 bases). CDR3 size: 15 residues. The germline V gene has CDR1 MNHGY and CDR2 SAAAGT. V shed 6 bases and J shed 2 bases, with 15 bases lying between them. The CDR3 sequence is CASRAGASDTDTQYF. The CDR3 DNA reads TGTGCCAGCAGGGCCGGGGCTAGCGACACAGATACGCAGTATTTT.

This rearrangement joins TRBV30 to TRBJ2-1; weak D call: TRBD1 (8 bases). CDR1 and CDR2 (germline): GTSNPN, SVGIG (reference sequence). The germline V and J ends were trimmed by 5 bases and 9 bases, with 17 bases remaining between them. This CDR3 has 13 amino acids. CDR3 amino acids: CAWHRGGSGEQFF. CDR3 nucleotides: TGTGCCTGGCACAGGGGGGGTTCGGGTGAGCAGTTCTTC.

This clone was detected only a few times. The V gene is TRBV6-5, the J gene TRBJ1-2, with TRBD1 identical over 7 bases. The length of the CDR3 is 12 residues. The germline V gene encodes CDR1 MNHEY and CDR2 SVGAGI. The V gene end was trimmed by 7 bases and the J gene end by 8 bases; junction bases not matched to a gene: 7. CDR3 residues: CASTPTGRGYTF. CDR3 nucleotide sequence: TGTGCCAGCACCCCGACAGGGCGGGGCTACACCTTC.

V gene TRBV19 combines with J gene TRBJ2-7, with TRBD1 as a possible D gene (6 bases). Per germline, CDR1 LNHDA and CDR2 SQIVND (reference sequence). The CDR3 has 15 residues. V was clipped by 0 bases and J by 3 bases, with 12 bases between them. In DNA, the CDR3 is TGTGCCAGTAGTATAGATCTCCAGGGGCTCTACGAGCAGTACTTC. It codes for CASSIDLQGLYEQYF.

In its sample, this clone was seen once. Here the CDR3 DNA reads TGCAGCGTTGAGGATGCTCCGGGACAGACATACAATGAGCAGTTCTTC. This sequence encodes CSVEDAPGQTYNEQFF. This chain uses TRBV29-1 with TRBJ2-1, with 7 bases identical to TRBD1. CDR3 size: 16 residues. From germline, CDR1 is SQVTM and CDR2 ANQGSEA. V trimming: 3 bases; J trimming: 4 bases; junction bases outside the gene matches: 12.